The clone carrying this T cell receptor (beta chain) ranks as medium-sized. Its antigen remains unknown. V gave up 4 bases and J gave up 8 bases; unmatched junction bases: 5. The V gene's germline CDR1 is SQVTM and CDR2 ANQGSEA. This CDR3 is 12 amino acids long. The entry originates in a study of spatial heterogeneity in lung cancer. About the research overall: Sequence detection consistently recorded a greater number of beta-chain than alpha-chain sequences.

A unique molecular identifier was attached to every TCR cDNA molecule. Each CDR3 protein gets one entry after TCRdb re-called the 5' RACE reads with MiXCR. This table holds over 15,000 distinct CDR3 sequences, roughly 6.5% found once. Overall study results and limits: Counts that tracked tumor mutation counts were those of expanded intratumoral alpha and beta TCRs.

This sample's time point: sample taken at primary tumor resection. Approximately 70 TRACERx patients with early, untreated non-small cell lung cancer donated samples. The receptor comes from a female donor with early-stage non-small cell lung cancer. The J gene is TRBJ1-2, the V gene TRBV29-1; 9 bases map to TRBD1. Sequencing was performed on lung tumor tissue, taken at surgery. DNA for the CDR3: TGCAGCGTTGCACGACAGGGGGTCGGCTACACCTTC. This gives the protein CSVARQGVGYTF.